Shown below are 8 T cell receptor beta chains from a single sample sequenced in a study of shared clonotypes between healthy human individuals. TCRdb's table, derived via immunoSEQ multiplex PCR, lists solely in-frame clones and lacks some. In the table there are about 1.5 million clones, approximately 98% of which are singletons. Sequencing was done on a sample of naive CD4+ T cells sorted from blood. Documented subset: CD45RA+ positively selected. The receptors here all came from a man in his thirties or forties in good health.

V gene TRBV14 combines with J gene TRBJ1-3, with D uncertain. The CDR3 is 15 amino acids. V gave up 4 bases and J gave up 0 bases, with 10 bases separating them. Germline CDR1 and CDR2: SGHDN and FVKESK. CDR3 loop: CASSPPDTSGNTIYF. The DNA for the CDR3 is TGTGCCAGCAGCCCCCCCGATACCTCTGGAAACACCATATATTTT.

The CDR3, as DNA: TGTGCCAGTAGTATATTTGGCGTAGGCTCCTACGAGCAGTACTTC. Translation gives CASSIFGVGSYEQYF. The chain couples TRBV19 to TRBJ2-7; D is unclear. Germline CDR1 and CDR2: LNHDA and SQIVND (reference sequence). The CDR3 contains 15 residues. V dropped 2 bases and J dropped 0 bases, with 11 bases sitting between them.

V usage is TRBV6-1 and J usage is TRBJ2-5; D is unclear. CDR1 and CDR2 from the germline V gene are MNHNS and SASEGT. Between the trimmed V and J ends, which lost 1 base and 1 base, there was a span of 4 bases. The CDR3 is made up of 13 amino acids. CDR3 sequence: CASSEGPQETQYF. The CDR3 nucleotides read TGTGCCAGCAGTGAAGGCCCCCAAGAGACCCAGTACTTC.

The V gene is TRBV6-5, the J gene TRBJ2-7, with D possibly TRBD2 on 5 matching bases. Trimming removed 4 bases from V and 3 bases from J, with 13 bases in between. CDR3 length: 14 amino acids. The germline CDR1 and CDR2 sequences are MNHEY and SVGAGI. CDR3 loop: CASSFAGRNYEQYF. The CDR3 DNA is TGTGCCAGCAGTTTTGCGGGCAGGAACTACGAGCAGTACTTC.

The rearrangement links TRBV5-1 to TRBJ1-4; D perhaps matches TRBD1 (5 bases). Germline V gene lookup returns CDR1 SGHRS and CDR2 YFSETQ. The ends were cut back, 2 bases at V and 7 bases at J, with 12 bases in the middle. The CDR3 totals 14 residues. CDR3 protein: CASSFQDKAEKLFF. The DNA for the CDR3 is TGCGCCAGCAGCTTCCAGGACAAGGCTGAAAAACTGTTTTTT.

The chain couples TRBV7-2 to TRBJ2-3; TRBD1 aligns across 9 bases. This CDR3 contains 15 residues. Trimming at V came to 7 bases and at J to 4 bases, leaving 9 bases not matched to a gene. CDR1 is SGHTA, CDR2 FQGNSA, per germline. The CDR3 bases are TGTGCCAGCACCGACGGGACAGGGCGTCCAGATACGCAGTATTTT. Translating it yields CASTDGTGRPDTQYF.

The rearrangement uses TRBV28 and TRBJ2-5; D is perhaps TRBD1 (6 bases). Germline lookup yields CDR1 MDHEN and CDR2 SYDVKM. The CDR3 extends over 15 amino acids. Trimming removed 5 bases from V and 5 bases from J, with 18 bases in between. CDR3 residues: CASSQGAQGPETQYF. The CDR3 DNA is TGTGCCAGCAGTCAAGGGGCACAGGGACCGGAGACCCAGTACTTC.

The genes are TRBV6-6 and TRBJ1-2, with TRBD1 as a possible D gene (5 bases). From germline, CDR1 is MNHNY and CDR2 SVGAGI (reference sequence). Between the trimmed V and J ends, which lost 5 bases and 6 bases, there was a span of 10 bases. The CDR3 has 12 residues. The DNA for the CDR3 is TGTGCCAGCAGTATAACGACAGATGGCTACACCTTC. It codes for CASSITTDGYTF.